Presented here are 9 T cell receptor beta chains from one specimen sequenced in a study of cytomegalovirus exposure and HLA in healthy donors. Primers: 60 Vbeta forward and 13 Jbeta reverse. TCRdb keeps only in-frame clones here, not all; method: immunoSEQ multiplex PCR. The sample consists of 100,000 to 120,000 clones, 74% of them appearing once. The material sequenced was PBMCs. These receptors all stem from a middle-aged woman in good health and CMV-seropositive.

The chain employs TRBV5-4 and TRBJ2-5; D perhaps matches TRBD2 (6 bases). The germline gives CDR1 SGHNT, CDR2 YYREEE (reference sequence). The CDR3 spans 13 residues. Trimming pared 4 bases from V and 5 bases from J, leaving 12 bases between. CDR3 nucleotides: TGTGCCAGCAGCCGCAGGGCGGGGGAGACCCAGTACTTC. The encoded protein is CASSRRAGETQYF.

The chain is built from TRBV5-4 and TRBJ2-5, with D possibly TRBD1 on 6 matching bases. Trimming removed 0 bases from V and 4 bases from J, with 10 bases in between. The CDR3 runs to 14 residues. CDR1 is SGHNT, CDR2 YYREEE, per germline (reference sequence). The CDR3: CASSLEGGRETQYF. The DNA for the CDR3 is TGTGCCAGCAGCTTGGAAGGGGGTCGAGAGACCCAGTACTTC.

The rearrangement links TRBV6-5 to TRBJ2-1; 11 nucleotides match TRBD2. V shed 6 bases and J 8 bases; nucleotides not matched to a gene: 9. CDR1 is MNHEY, CDR2 SVGAGI, per germline. CDR3 length: 15 residues. The CDR3 protein is CASRSGTSGTHEQFF. The CDR3 nucleotides read TGTGCCAGCAGAAGTGGGACTAGCGGTACGCATGAGCAGTTCTTC.

V is TRBV7-6 and J is TRBJ1-3; 9 bases align to TRBD1. Germline V gene data show CDR1 as SGHVS and CDR2 as FNYEAQ. Losses at the gene ends were 4 bases for V and 0 bases for J; bases not matched to a gene: 7. The CDR3 spans 17 residues. The CDR3 coding sequence is TGTGCCAGCAGCTATCGGGACAGGGCCTACTCTGGAAACACCATATATTTT. Amino acid sequence: CASSYRDRAYSGNTIYF. The variable domain in full, completed from reference TRBV7-6 and TRBJ1-3, reads GAGVSQSPRYKVTKRGQDVALRCDPISGHVSLYWYRQALGQGPEFLTYFNYEAQQDKSGLPNDRFSAERPEGSISTLTIQRTEQRDSAMYRCASSYRDRAYSGNTIYFGEGSWLTVV.

The chain carries TRBV19 and TRBJ1-6; the D gene is possibly TRBD1 (6 bases). CDR3 length: 13 amino acids. Germline V CDR1 and CDR2: LNHDA, SQIVND (reference sequence). V lost 9 bases, J lost 6 bases, and 12 bases lay in between. The CDR3 region is CASSDRINSPLHF. As DNA, the CDR3 is TGTGCCAGCTCCGACAGGATTAATTCACCCCTCCACTTT.

This clone was detected only once. V gene TRBV6-6 combines with J gene TRBJ1-1; 8 bases line up with TRBD1. CDR1 and CDR2 from the germline V gene are MNHNY and SVGAGI (reference sequence). This CDR3 is built from 13 residues. V was clipped by 9 bases and J by 5 bases; unmatched bases: 8. The CDR3 DNA is TGTGCCAGTATACAGGGGGTGGGGACTGAAGCTTTCTTT. Protein: CASIQGVGTEAFF.

For this clone: One end of the junction fails to match germline, which may point to a read error. The chain has TRBV27 and TRBJ1-6; D gene ambiguous. CDR3 size: 13 residues. Germline CDR1 and CDR2: MNHEY and SMNVEV (reference sequence). The CDR3 region is CACSAGRGSPLHF. CDR3 coding DNA: TGTGCCTGCAGTGCCGGTCGGGGTTCACCCCTCCACTTT.

The rearrangement links TRBV4-2 to TRBJ2-1; 7 bases fit TRBD1. V lost 4 bases and J lost 2; bases outside the gene matches: 5. Germline loops: CDR1 LGHNA, CDR2 YNFKEQ. The CDR3 length is 15 residues. CDR3 in amino acids: CASSPMTGTYNEQFF. Written as DNA, the CDR3 is TGTGCCAGCAGCCCCATGACAGGGACCTACAATGAGCAGTTCTTC.

This clone appeared a single time. The V gene is TRBV7-2, the J gene TRBJ1-1; D is undetermined. This CDR3 comprises 14 residues. Germline CDR1 is SGHTA and CDR2 is FQGNSA. The V gene lost 6 bases and the J gene lost 1 base, with 12 bases spanning the gap. CDR3 nucleotides: TGTGCCAGCAGACGGGTGAGGGCGAACACTGAAGCTTTCTTT. Translated: CASRRVRANTEAFF.